A selection of T cell receptor beta chains follows, all from one sample in a study of OX40 agonist ivuxolimab in advanced cancers. Clones were read by immunoSEQ multiplex PCR, and TCRdb kept only the in-frame ones, dropping some. The table includes about 57,000 clones, over 70% detected once. The input for sequencing was CD4+ or CD8+ T cells sorted from blood, taken in a trial of the OX40 agonist ivuxolimab. The receptor set was obtained from an adult with an advanced solid tumor such as melanoma, head and neck, liver or kidney cancer. Both conserved end residues are part of each CDR3.

V | CDR3
TRBV5-1 | CASSFPGNEKLFF
TRBV6-5 | CASTTGANFKAFF
TRBV5-4 | CASSFTSQGETQYF
TRBV29-1 | CSVHKKLTDTQYF
TRBV4-1 | CASSQTSGGQNTEAFF
TRBV5-1 | CASSLFGTVNTEAFF
TRBV18 | CASLGDGADTQYF
TRBV19 | CASSTWDGGSYGYTF
TRBV11-2 | CASRPRQGFNTEAFF
TRBV5-4 | CASSSLQGLNTEAFF
TRBV6-1 | CASRKTINEKLFF
TRBV10-3 | CAISGALGAASSGANVLTF
TRBV9 | CASSALTGVGEQFF
TRBV6-1 | CASSPRVRNEQFF
TRBV5-4 | CASSLKGAENIQYF
TRBV4-1 | CASSLARGGRGTGELFF
TRBV2 | CASSRSNTGELFF
TRBV7-8 | CASSRGTGLNEKLFF
TRBV5-1 | CASRETLTEAFF
TRBV5-1 | CASSLLYQETQYF
TRBV10-3 | CAISEPNTGGGNEQFF
TRBV28 | CASSLLPDTQYF
TRBV7-6 | CASSFAGGENTIYF
TRBV9 | CASSVAVSSYEQYF
TRBV19 | CASSLGQGPYEQYF
TRBV4-1 | CASSHSRQGPNTEAFF
TRBV7-2 | CASSPDTVTDTQYF
TRBV4-1 | CASSPQGAGDEKLFF
TRBV5-6 | CASSLLSGNAYEQYF
TRBV7-2 | CASSLDLYEQYF
TRBV19 | CARGEETQYF